The present T cell receptor (beta chain) was sequenced within a study of beta chain features in type 1 diabetes. CDR3 length equals 14 residues. Germline CDR1 reads SNHLY; CDR2 reads FYNNEI. The V gene lost 5 bases and the J gene lost 2 bases, with 10 bases spanning the gap. Expressed TCRB transcripts were sequenced because the isolated RNA had all been reverse transcribed beforehand. Repertoires were generated with immunoSEQ multiplex PCR, while TCRdb's copy carries only in-frame clones and drops some. This sample carries around 500,000 clones, roughly 10% of them seen once, and the ten largest clones take 0.04% to 0.05%.

The sequencing sample was made of naive CD4+ T cells from blood. The clonotype was recovered from a woman aged 18-35 years in good health. The rearrangement joins TRBV2 to TRBJ1-5; D remains ambiguous. The CDR3 DNA sequence: TGTGCCAGCAGTCCACCGGTAGGCAATCAGCCCCAGCATTTT. Residues: CASSPPVGNQPQHF.